The 5 T cell receptor beta chains below were found in one sample sequenced in a study of beta chain features in type 1 diabetes. Expressed TCRB transcripts got sequenced, as all isolated RNA was reverse transcribed. Here immunoSEQ multiplex PCR was the method, and the copy in TCRdb shows in-frame clones only, minus some. This table has 450,000 to 600,000 clones, around 30% appearing once. The source material was naive CD4+ T cells from blood. The receptors derive from a young man in good health.

This chain joins TRBV13 and TRBJ2-1; tentative D call: TRBD2 (6 bases). Trimming cost V 5 bases and J 5 bases, with 10 bases left between them. The CDR3 totals 13 residues. Germline V lookup: CDR1 PRHDT, CDR2 FYEKMQ (reference sequence). The CDR3: CASSLKRDNEQFF. DNA of the CDR3: TGTGCCAGCAGCCTCAAGCGGGACAATGAGCAGTTCTTC.

The J gene is TRBJ2-7, the V gene TRBV28; 13 positions agree with TRBD2. CDR3 length: 13 amino acids. Trimming cost V 11 bases and J 4 bases; bases outside gene matches: 5. Looked up from germline, CDR1 is MDHEN and CDR2 is SYDVKM. The CDR3 nucleotides read TGTGCCGGAGGGACTAGCGGGAAATACGAGCAGTACTTC. Its protein is CAGGTSGKYEQYF.

This chain connects TRBV7-9 to TRBJ1-1; tentative D call: TRBD1 (6 bases). Trimming left V 5 bases short and J 4 bases short, with 14 bases between. The germline CDR1 and CDR2 sequences are SEHNR and FQNEAQ (reference sequence). This CDR3 has 14 residues. The CDR3 DNA sequence: TGTGCCAGCAGCCGAGACAGGTGGAGCACTGAAGCTTTCTTT. Protein product: CASSRDRWSTEAFF.

This clone was recorded a few times. This rearrangement joins TRBV7-9 to TRBJ2-3; TRBD1 matches 7 bases. The V segment lost 0 bases and the J segment 3 bases; nucleotides outside the gene matches: 3. This CDR3 has 15 amino acids. Germline-derived CDR1 and CDR2 are SEHNR and FQNEAQ (reference sequence). CDR3 protein: CASSLAGTATDTQYF. CDR3 DNA sequence: TGTGCCAGCAGCTTAGCCGGGACAGCGACAGATACGCAGTATTTT.

This clone occurred a few times. This chain links TRBV9 with TRBJ2-2; 9 bases line up with TRBD2. The CDR3 loop spans 15 amino acids. The junction had 4 bases not matched to a gene; V was cut back by 0 bases and J by 7 bases. CDR1 is SGDLS and CDR2 is YYNGEE in the germline V gene. CDR3 DNA: TGTGCCAGCAGCGTAGCTAGCGGGAAATACGGGGAGCTGTTTTTT. Its protein product is CASSVASGKYGELFF.